Shown below are 23 T cell receptor beta chains from a single sample sequenced in a study of cytomegalovirus exposure and HLA in healthy donors (dated by TCRdb to 2016 to 2017). Library method: the immunoSEQ multiplex PCR assay. The multiplex PCR relied on a mix of 60 forward primers for TCR Vbeta segments and 13 reverse primers for TCR Jbeta segments. TCRdb's version of the immuneACCESS table is confined to in-frame rearrangements and falls short of the full clone set. An unresolved V gene accounts for under half of the shortfall where checked; the remainder is of unknown origin. This sample lists some 120,000 clones; roughly 79% were detected once. Jointly, the top ten make up around 4% of the sample. The sequencing input was PBMCs. These receptors all come from a woman aged 25-40 years in good health and CMV-seronegative.

The gene calls are TRBV20-1 and TRBJ2-3, with D perhaps TRBD2 (6 bases). The V end was cut by 5 bases, the J end by 6 bases, with 6 bases between. CDR3 size: 10 residues. In germline, CDR1 is DFQATT, CDR2 SNEGSKA (reference sequence). The CDR3 DNA reads TGCAGTGCTGGGGGGGATACGCAGTATTTT. Amino acid sequence: CSAGGDTQYF.

This sequence joins TRBV9 and TRBJ1-2; a weak D match, TRBD1 (5 bases). CDR1 and CDR2 (germline): SGDLS, YYNGEE. Trimming removed 0 bases at V and 4 bases at J, with 13 bases between. The CDR3 totals 15 residues. CDR3 bases: TGTGCCAGCAGCGTAGATCACCAGGGTCTCTATGGCTACACCTTC. Protein: CASSVDHQGLYGYTF.

The chain carries TRBV7-6 and TRBJ2-5; TRBD1 aligns across 11 bases. V dropped 5 bases and J dropped 1; count of bases not matched to a gene: 9. The length of the CDR3 is 17 residues. Germline V gives CDR1 SGHVS, CDR2 FNYEAQ. CDR3 loop: CASSRAGGTGGQETQYF. DNA for the CDR3: TGTGCCAGCAGCCGAGCCGGGGGGACAGGGGGCCAAGAGACCCAGTACTTC.

The chain uses TRBV5-1 and TRBJ2-7; 9 bases map to TRBD1. From germline, CDR1 is SGHRS and CDR2 YFSETQ. This CDR3 comprises 14 residues. V dropped 4 bases and J dropped 6; count of bases not matched to a gene: 8. Here the CDR3 DNA reads TGCGCCAGCAGCCTACCGGGACAGGGACTCGAGCAGTACTTC. As protein: CASSLPGQGLEQYF. Full variable domain (remainder filled in from reference TRBV5-1 and TRBJ2-7): KAGVTQTPRYLIKTRGQQVTLSCSPISGHRSVSWYQQTPGQGLQFLFEYFSETQRNKGNFPGRFSGRQFSNSRSEMNVSTLELGDSALYLCASSLPGQGLEQYFGPGTRLTVT.

The chain uses TRBV13 and TRBJ2-7; TRBD1 might be the D (5 bases). With 2 bases removed from V and 3 bases from J, the gap between germline ends came to 8 bases. CDR3 length: 13 residues. Germline V gene data show CDR1 as PRHDT and CDR2 as FYEKMQ (reference sequence). CDR3 in amino acids: CASSLWQGYEQYF. CDR3 bases: TGTGCCAGCAGCTTATGGCAGGGCTACGAGCAGTACTTC.

The chain employs TRBV5-4 and TRBJ2-2, with a tentative D call TRBD2 (5 bases). V lost 0 bases, J lost 6 bases, and 12 bases lay in between. CDR1 and CDR2 from the germline V gene are SGHNT and YYREEE (reference sequence). The CDR3 is 15 residues long. In nucleotides, the CDR3 is TGTGCCAGCAGCTTGGCCGGGATCGAGGCCGGGGAGCTGTTTTTT. Protein product: CASSLAGIEAGELFF.

V is TRBV30 and J is TRBJ1-6, with D unclear. Germline V lookup: CDR1 GTSNPN, CDR2 SVGIG (reference sequence). Trimming took 2 bases from V and 5 from J, leaving 10 bases between them. The CDR3 has 14 residues. In DNA form, the CDR3 reads TGTGCCTGGAGTCCAGAGGCTCATAATTCACCCCTCCACTTT. Encoded protein: CAWSPEAHNSPLHF.

This clone was seen only once. V usage is TRBV7-6 and J usage is TRBJ2-7; 9 nucleotides line up with TRBD1. The V and J ends lost 4 bases and 3 bases, in that order; junction bases with no gene match: 1. The CDR3 loop spans 13 amino acids. Germline loops: CDR1 SGHVS, CDR2 FNYEAQ. DNA of the CDR3: TGTGCCAGCAGCTCGGACAGGGGCTACGAGCAGTACTTC. This gives the protein CASSSDRGYEQYF.

This clone is a singleton in its sample. The J gene is TRBJ2-7, the V gene TRBV19; tentative D call: TRBD1 (6 bases). Germline values: CDR1 LNHDA, CDR2 SQIVND (reference sequence). Trimming shortened V by 1 base and J by 3 bases, and 13 bases separated the two germline ends. The CDR3 covers 15 residues. The CDR3 DNA reads as TGTGCCAGTAGTATAGGGGCAGGGGATTACTACGAGCAGTACTTC. Translation gives CASSIGAGDYYEQYF.

V usage is TRBV19 and J usage is TRBJ2-2; 11 bases agree with TRBD2. Germline CDR1 LNHDA, CDR2 SQIVND (reference sequence). The CDR3 is 14 amino acids. With 11 bases clipped from V and 3 bases from J, the junction kept 5 bases outside the gene matches. The DNA for the CDR3 is TGTGCCGCAGGGACTAGCGGATACACCGGGGAGCTGTTTTTT. Its protein is CAAGTSGYTGELFF.

The rearrangement joins TRBV5-4 to TRBJ2-1; possible D gene TRBD2, 5 bases. This CDR3 comprises 14 residues. Between the trimmed V and J ends, which lost 2 bases and 5 bases, there was a span of 11 bases. Per the germline V gene, CDR1 is SGHNT and CDR2 is YYREEE (reference sequence). The CDR3 nucleotides are TGTGCCAGCAGCTTCTCGAGCGGTGACAATGAGCAGTTCTTC. Its protein product is CASSFSSGDNEQFF.

The chain joins TRBV4-1 to TRBJ2-7, with TRBD2 matching 12 bases. The germline V gene has CDR1 MGHRA and CDR2 YSYEKL. This CDR3 comprises 18 residues. Trimming took 2 bases from V and 1 from J; bases not matched to a gene: 9. CDR3: CASSQIPPTSGGSYEQYF. CDR3 nucleotide sequence: TGCGCCAGCAGCCAAATACCTCCGACTAGCGGGGGTTCCTACGAGCAGTACTTC.

V usage is TRBV11-2 and J usage is TRBJ1-1; the D is unclear. Between the trimmed V and J ends, which lost 2 bases and 4 bases, there was a span of 11 bases. This CDR3 is 14 amino acids long. Germline V CDR1 and CDR2: SGHAT, FQNNGV. CDR3 sequence (DNA): TGTGCCAGCAGCTTAATGAGGGTCCGCACTGAAGCTTTCTTT. It is translated as CASSLMRVRTEAFF.

V and J are TRBV6-6 and TRBJ1-1, with TRBD1 as a possible D gene (5 bases). The CDR3 covers 15 residues. Looked up from germline, CDR1 is MNHNY and CDR2 is SVGAGI (reference sequence). V lost 2 bases and J 4 bases, leaving 14 bases between the germline ends. The CDR3 bases are TGTGCCAGCAGTTACGGGGGGGGGTCTGGCACTGAAGCTTTCTTT. It yields the protein CASSYGGGSGTEAFF.

The CDR3 loop is CASTPGYTGELFF. Written as DNA, the CDR3 is TGCGCCAGCACCCCAGGGTACACCGGGGAGCTGTTTTTT. The J gene is TRBJ2-2, the V gene TRBV5-1; D may be TRBD1 (5 bases). Germline CDR1 is SGHRS and CDR2 is YFSETQ. Trimming took off 6 bases at V and 3 bases at J, with 9 bases between the two ends. CDR3 length: 13 amino acids.

The chain is built from TRBV15 and TRBJ2-3; a weak D match, TRBD2 (6 bases). The ends were cut back, 9 bases at V and 0 bases at J, with 16 bases in the middle. CDR3 size: 15 residues. Germline V CDR1 and CDR2: LNHNV, YYDKDF (reference sequence). The CDR3 DNA sequence: TGTGCCACGAAAACGGGAGCGAGTAGCACAGATACGCAGTATTTT. It is translated as CATKTGASSTDTQYF.

The genes are TRBV5-1 and TRBJ1-4; D ambiguous. Germline lookup yields CDR1 SGHRS and CDR2 YFSETQ. V lost 0 bases and J 2 bases, leaving 5 bases between the germline ends. The CDR3 has 14 residues. DNA of the CDR3: TGCGCCAGCAGCTTGGAACGGACTAATGAAAAACTGTTTTTT. Its protein product is CASSLERTNEKLFF.

V gene TRBV7-8 combines with J gene TRBJ2-3; TRBD2 matches 8 bases. There are 17 residues in the CDR3. V was clipped by 1 base and J by 7 bases; unmatched bases: 13. Germline lookup yields CDR1 SGHVS and CDR2 FQNEAQ. The CDR3 region has the DNA TGTGCCAGCAGCTTAGAGAGGAGGAGCGGGAGAGGGAATACGCAGTATTTT. It codes for CASSLERRSGRGNTQYF.

This chain uses TRBV5-4 with TRBJ2-7; 7 bases agree with TRBD1. CDR3 length equals 13 residues. V was pared by 4 bases and J by 7 bases, with 8 bases of the junction left unmatched. CDR1 and CDR2 (germline): SGHNT, YYREEE (reference sequence). This chain's CDR3 is CASSQDRLGEQYF. The CDR3 DNA follows: TGTGCCAGCAGCCAGGACAGGCTGGGGGAGCAGTACTTC.

The genes are TRBV5-8 and TRBJ2-3; TRBD1 might be the D (5 bases). CDR1 is SGHTS and CDR2 is YDEGEE in the germline V gene. CDR3 size: 14 residues. Deletions cut 4 bases from V and 2 bases from J, with 11 bases between. The CDR3 region is CASSLRGSTDTQYF. CDR3 DNA: TGTGCCAGCAGCCTTAGGGGTTCCACAGATACGCAGTATTTT.

In its sample, this clone was seen once. The chain recombines TRBV7-2 with TRBJ1-5; 9 nucleotides line up with TRBD1. Germline assignment: CDR1 SGHTA and CDR2 FQGNSA. The CDR3 spans 19 residues. V lost 5 bases to trimming and J lost 0 bases; unmatched junction nucleotides: 14. Here the CDR3 reads CASSPGTGTLPYSNQPQHF. DNA for the CDR3: TGTGCCAGCAGCCCGGGGACAGGGACCCTACCATATAGCAATCAGCCCCAGCATTTT.

This clone was seen once. J is TRBJ1-2 and V is TRBV27; a weak D match, TRBD1 (6 bases). V gave up 5 bases and J gave up 3 bases, with 13 bases separating them. This CDR3 has 14 amino acids. Germline CDR1 reads MNHEY; CDR2 reads SMNVEV (reference sequence). The CDR3 sequence is CASSHRALDYGYTF. In nucleotides, the CDR3 is TGTGCCAGCAGTCACAGGGCACTCGACTATGGCTACACCTTC.

The rearrangement links TRBV9 to TRBJ2-3, with 8 bases matching TRBD1. CDR1 is SGDLS, CDR2 YYNGEE, per germline. The length of the CDR3 is 16 residues. V lost 3 bases to trimming and J lost 0 bases; unmatched junction nucleotides: 6. The CDR3: CASSAQGQASTDTQYF. The DNA of the CDR3 is TGTGCCAGCAGCGCGCAGGGACAGGCTAGCACAGATACGCAGTATTTT.